This T cell receptor (beta chain) was sequenced for a study of cytomegalovirus exposure and HLA in healthy donors. The study, taken as a whole, reports: Some V segments, TRBV6-2 and TRBV6-3 among them, were indistinguishable and were therefore excluded.

Germline-derived CDR1 and CDR2 are SEHNR and FQNEAQ (reference sequence). The V gene lost 4 bases and the J gene lost 4 bases, with 16 bases spanning the gap. This CDR3 spans 15 amino acids. Regarding this clone: Its cognate antigen is unknown.

Vbeta (60) and Jbeta (13) primers were used in the PCR. Assay used: immunoSEQ multiplex PCR; TCRdb lists only in-frame clones, some missing. Here the sample spans around 99,000 clones, 81% being singletons. The source material was PBMCs. The sequence was collected from a woman younger than 45 in good health and CMV-seronegative. V gene TRBV7-9 combines with J gene TRBJ1-2; no definite D call. The CDR3 loop reads CASSSTVEAIYGYTF. Here the CDR3 DNA reads TGTGCCAGCAGCTCCACTGTCGAGGCGATCTATGGCTACACCTTC. Full variable domain (remainder filled in from reference TRBV7-9 and TRBJ1-2): DTGVSQNPRHKITKRGQNVTFRCDPISEHNRLYWYRQTLGQGPEFLTYFQNEAQLEKSRLLSDRFSAERPKGSFSTLEIQRTEQGDSAMYLCASSSTVEAIYGYTFGSGTRLTVV.